This entry lists 3 T cell receptor beta chains sequenced from one sample in a study of T cell responses to AZD1222 COVID-19 vaccine. The data were produced by immunoSEQ multiplex PCR, yet TCRdb's version contains in-frame clones alone and is incomplete. The sample consists of 95,000 to 150,000 clones, approximately 85% of them appearing once. Sequenced here: peripheral blood, sampled 28 days after the second AZD1222 dose. The receptors were gathered from an adult who received the AZD1222 COVID-19 vaccine.

This chain joins TRBV30 and TRBJ1-6; 10 nucleotides align to TRBD1. This CDR3 has 14 residues. Germline V gene lookup returns CDR1 GTSNPN and CDR2 SVGIG (reference sequence). Losses at the gene ends were 3 bases for V and 5 bases for J; bases not matched to a gene: 1. This chain's CDR3 is CAWRGTGDNSPLHF. The CDR3 DNA follows: TGTGCCTGGAGGGGGACAGGGGATAATTCACCCCTCCACTTT.

The chain couples TRBV5-4 to TRBJ1-6, with D possibly being TRBD1 (6 bases). The CDR3 extends over 18 amino acids. Trimming left V 2 bases short and J 2 bases short, with 17 bases between. Germline V gene sequence: CDR1 SGHNT, CDR2 YYREEE (reference sequence). This chain's CDR3 is CASSFYTGFRTYNSPLHF. For the CDR3, the DNA is TGTGCCAGCAGCTTTTACACAGGGTTTAGAACCTATAATTCACCCCTCCACTTT.

This chain connects TRBV4-3 to TRBJ1-3; TRBD1 is a possible D gene (6 bases). V lost 1 base, J lost 4 bases, and 11 bases lay in between. The CDR3 has 15 residues. Germline lookup yields CDR1 LGHNA and CDR2 YSLEER. CDR3 amino acids: CASSQVSGAGNTIYF. CDR3 nucleotides: TGCGCCAGCAGCCAAGTCTCAGGGGCAGGAAACACCATATATTTT.